The 32 T cell receptor beta chains below were found in one sample sequenced in a study of graft-versus-host responses after intestinal transplantation. Libraries were prepared by immunoSEQ multiplex PCR; TCRdb keeps only in-frame clonotypes and omits some of them. Among 70,000 to 100,000 clones listed, around nine tenths were seen once. Their antigens are not known. Material: unstimulated CD4+ T cells sorted from spleen or lymph node cells, obtained before intestinal transplant. These receptors were obtained from a human donor who received an intestinal transplant.

The rearrangement joins TRBV7-2 to TRBJ2-5; 12 bases line up with TRBD2. This CDR3 contains 16 residues. The V segment lost 1 base and the J segment 5 bases; nucleotides outside the gene matches: 5. The germline V gene has CDR1 SGHTA and CDR2 FQGNSA. The CDR3 DNA is TGTGCCAGCAGCTTAGGCGGACTAGCGGGGACGGAGACCCAGTACTTC. This gives the protein CASSLGGLAGTETQYF.

CDR3 DNA: TGTGCCAGCAGTCCCCACAGGGTCAATGAGCAGTTCTTC. As protein: CASSPHRVNEQFF. This chain uses TRBV6-5 with TRBJ2-1; the D gene is possibly TRBD1 (6 bases). V lost 5 bases and J 6 bases, leaving 11 bases between the germline ends. The CDR3 has 13 amino acids. The germline V gene encodes CDR1 MNHEY and CDR2 SVGAGI.

V usage is TRBV27 and J usage is TRBJ2-6, with TRBD2 matching over 12 bases. There are 17 residues in the CDR3. The V and J ends lost 5 bases and 3 bases, in that order; junction bases with no gene match: 5. Germline CDR1 is MNHEY and CDR2 is SMNVEV (reference sequence). The CDR3 sequence: CASSRLAGVGGANVLTF. The CDR3 DNA follows: TGTGCCAGCAGTCGACTAGCGGGAGTTGGTGGGGCCAACGTCCTGACTTTC.

This chain uses TRBV5-1 with TRBJ2-3; 11 nucleotides line up with TRBD1. The germline V gene has CDR1 SGHRS and CDR2 YFSETQ. The V segment lost 0 bases and the J segment 7 bases; nucleotides outside the gene matches: 4. The CDR3 contains 15 residues. The CDR3 loop reads CASSLGGQGGNTQYF. The CDR3 nucleotides read TGCGCCAGCAGCTTGGGGGGACAGGGGGGAAATACGCAGTATTTT.

The chain carries TRBV11-2 and TRBJ2-2; 8 nucleotides agree with TRBD2. Germline CDR1 is SGHAT and CDR2 is FQNNGV. V trimming: 5 bases; J trimming: 5 bases; junction bases outside the gene matches: 7. The CDR3 sequence is 15 residues long. Here the CDR3 DNA reads TGTGCCAGCAGCATGAGCGGGAGACGAACCGGGGAGCTGTTTTTT. Protein: CASSMSGRRTGELFF. The full variable domain, rest sourced from reference TRBV11-2 and TRBJ2-2, is EAGVAQSPRYKIIEKRQSVAFWCNPISGHATLYWYQQILGQGPKLLIQFQNNGVVDDSQLPKDRFSAERLKGVDSTLKIQPAKLEDSAVYLCASSMSGRRTGELFFGEGSRLTVL.

The chain employs TRBV5-1 and TRBJ2-3, with a weak D call TRBD2 (6 bases). The CDR3 covers 15 residues. Trimming removed 4 bases from V and 2 bases from J, with 14 bases in between. In germline, CDR1 is SGHRS, CDR2 YFSETQ. The CDR3 is CASSLWAGNTDTQYF. CDR3 bases: TGCGCCAGCAGCCTCTGGGCGGGAAACACAGATACGCAGTATTTT.

The CDR3 DNA sequence: TGTGCCTGGAGTGTATGCACAGGGAGCAACACCATATATTTT. Encoded protein: CAWSVCTGSNTIYF. The chain couples TRBV30 to TRBJ1-3; possible D gene TRBD1, 6 bases. This CDR3 region has 14 residues. The V gene lost 0 bases and the J gene lost 7 bases, with 13 bases spanning the gap. Germline V gene lookup returns CDR1 GTSNPN and CDR2 SVGIG (reference sequence).

The rearrangement links TRBV28 to TRBJ1-6; TRBD1 aligns across 11 bases. The V and J ends lost 5 bases and 0 bases, in that order; junction bases with no gene match: 6. Germline-derived CDR1 and CDR2 are MDHEN and SYDVKM. The CDR3 extends over 18 amino acids. In DNA, the CDR3 is TGTGCCAGCAGTGCGGGACAGGGGGTTAGCTCCTATAATTCACCCCTCCACTTT. Protein: CASSAGQGVSSYNSPLHF.

J is TRBJ1-2 and V is TRBV5-8; tentatively, D is TRBD1 (6 bases). CDR3 size: 13 residues. Germline lookup yields CDR1 SGHTS and CDR2 YDEGEE. V was shortened by 1 base and J by 7 bases, with 11 bases between the two germline ends. The CDR3 loop reads CASSLRGRAGYTF. CDR3 coding DNA: TGTGCCAGCAGCTTGAGGGGGAGGGCTGGCTACACCTTC.

This rearrangement joins TRBV28 to TRBJ1-2; no definite D call. V gave up 8 bases and J gave up 2 bases, with 12 bases separating them. The V gene's germline CDR1 is MDHEN and CDR2 SYDVKM. The CDR3 totals 13 residues. CDR3 in amino acids: CASYVPGNYGYTF. The DNA of the CDR3 is TGTGCCAGCTATGTTCCCGGGAACTATGGCTACACCTTC.

The genes are TRBV5-6 and TRBJ2-3, with D possibly matching TRBD2 (6 bases). V lost 1 base to trimming and J lost 3 bases, with 9 bases between them. In germline, CDR1 is SGHDT, CDR2 YYEEEE. The CDR3 is made up of 14 amino acids. The CDR3 sequence: CASSLRLVTDTQYF. The CDR3 DNA is TGTGCCAGCAGCTTGAGACTAGTTACAGATACGCAGTATTTT.

CDR3 bases: TGTGCCACCAGCGCAAACAGGGGCGAGCAGTACTTC. Encoded protein: CATSANRGEQYF. The rearrangement links TRBV15 to TRBJ2-7; 7 bases map to TRBD1. CDR1 and CDR2 from the germline V gene are LNHNV and YYDKDF (reference sequence). This CDR3 is 12 amino acids long. Trimming at V came to 5 bases and at J to 6 bases, leaving 4 bases not matched to a gene.

The chain has TRBV28 and TRBJ2-6; 9 nucleotides align to TRBD1. The junction had 4 bases not matched to a gene; V was cut back by 4 bases and J by 0 bases. Germline lookup yields CDR1 MDHEN and CDR2 SYDVKM. The CDR3 has 17 residues. The CDR3 spells CASSSSQGASGANVLTF. CDR3 coding DNA: TGTGCCAGCAGTTCCTCACAGGGGGCCTCTGGGGCCAACGTCCTGACTTTC.

To note about this clone: A read error may produce the germline difference seen at one junction end. The chain couples TRBV27 to TRBJ1-2; tentatively, D is TRBD1 (6 bases). CDR1 and CDR2 from the germline V gene are MNHEY and SMNVEV (reference sequence). The CDR3 is made up of 13 amino acids. The CDR3, as DNA: TGTGCCAGCAGTTTAGGGCAGGGGACGAAGATGATCTTC. This gives the protein CASSLGQGTKMIF.

This chain joins TRBV19 and TRBJ2-7; 9 bases fit TRBD1. Germline CDR1 is LNHDA and CDR2 is SQIVND (reference sequence). CDR3 size: 15 residues. With 5 bases clipped from V and 4 bases from J, the junction kept 9 bases outside the gene matches. CDR3 bases: TGTGCCAGTAGTCCGTTGGGACAGGGTCCTTACGAGCAGTACTTC. Its protein is CASSPLGQGPYEQYF.

This chain links TRBV5-1 with TRBJ1-6; 7 bases are shared with TRBD1. The CDR3 contains 14 residues. Germline assignment: CDR1 SGHRS and CDR2 YFSETQ. Germline trimming cut 3 bases from V and 6 bases from J; bases unmatched to any gene: 3. The CDR3 is CASSSGQPNSPLHF. CDR3 coding DNA: TGCGCCAGCAGCTCGGGACAGCCTAATTCACCCCTCCACTTT.

This chain uses TRBV11-2 with TRBJ2-3, with 9 bases fitting TRBD2. Germline values: CDR1 SGHAT, CDR2 FQNNGV. After removal of 1 base from V and 6 bases from J, the junction contained 5 bases not matched to a gene. This CDR3 has 15 residues. The CDR3 region is CASSLVAGEADTQYF. The CDR3 coding sequence is TGTGCCAGCAGCTTAGTAGCGGGGGAGGCGGATACGCAGTATTTT.

The DNA for the CDR3 is TGTGCCAGCACTCAAGCCGGGGTTGGTGAGCAGTTCTTC. Its translation is CASTQAGVGEQFF. The J gene is TRBJ2-1, the V gene TRBV2; weak D call: TRBD2 (5 bases). This CDR3 contains 13 residues. The V end lost 7 bases, the J end lost 9 bases, and 16 bases lay between the germline ends. In germline, CDR1 is SNHLY, CDR2 FYNNEI.

The gene calls are TRBV7-6 and TRBJ2-3, with D tentatively TRBD2 (5 bases). Trimming removed 1 base at V and 4 bases at J, with 9 bases between. CDR3 size: 14 residues. Germline V gene sequence: CDR1 SGHVS, CDR2 FNYEAQ. CDR3 protein: CASSLGGVADTQYF. Here the CDR3 DNA reads TGTGCCAGCAGCTTAGGGGGAGTCGCAGATACGCAGTATTTT.

V and J are TRBV5-6 and TRBJ2-6, with D perhaps matching TRBD1 (5 bases). This CDR3 has 17 residues. Per the germline V gene, CDR1 is SGHDT and CDR2 is YYEEEE. V lost 1 base and J 0 bases, leaving 11 bases between the germline ends. CDR3 bases: TGTGCCAGCAGCTTGCTGACAGAACCCTCTGGGGCCAACGTCCTGACTTTC. The encoded protein is CASSLLTEPSGANVLTF.

The V and J genes are TRBV10-3 and TRBJ2-2, with 11 bases identical to TRBD1. Germline V gene data show CDR1 as ENHRY and CDR2 as SYGVKD. Germline trimming cut 4 bases from V and 6 bases from J; bases unmatched to any gene: 4. The CDR3 sequence is 15 residues long. This CDR3 reads CAISGTGGAAGELFF. The CDR3 DNA follows: TGTGCCATCAGTGGGACAGGGGGCGCGGCCGGGGAGCTGTTTTTT.

The V gene is TRBV5-1, the J gene TRBJ2-1; a weak D match, TRBD1 (6 bases). Germline lookup yields CDR1 SGHRS and CDR2 YFSETQ. V lost 2 bases and J 5 bases, leaving 17 bases between the germline ends. This CDR3 has 16 amino acids. The CDR3 here is CASSFTGFGKNNEQFF. The CDR3 DNA sequence: TGCGCCAGCAGCTTCACAGGGTTCGGGAAAAACAATGAGCAGTTCTTC.

In this sample, this clone turned up a few times. The sample has other DNA sequences that encode this CDR3 too. V gene TRBV28 combines with J gene TRBJ1-2, with TRBD1 identical over 9 bases. Germline V lookup: CDR1 MDHEN, CDR2 SYDVKM. The V segment lost 6 bases and the J segment 8 bases; nucleotides outside the gene matches: 7. The CDR3 is 13 amino acids. DNA of the CDR3: TGTGCCAGCAGCCTACAGGGGGCACGGGGCTACACCTTC. Residues: CASSLQGARGYTF.

The J gene is TRBJ1-2, the V gene TRBV15; 8 nucleotides match TRBD1. The germline V gene encodes CDR1 LNHNV and CDR2 YYDKDF (reference sequence). Unmatched junction bases numbered 13, after V lost 0 bases and J lost 4 bases. The CDR3 sequence is 18 residues long. The CDR3 region has the DNA TGTGCCACCAGCAGAGATCTGGGCAGGGGGCGCCGGGGCTATGGCTACACCTTC. Translation gives CATSRDLGRGRRGYGYTF.

The chain employs TRBV28 and TRBJ2-5; TRBD1 agrees at 7 bases. The V segment lost 4 bases and the J segment 4 bases; nucleotides outside the gene matches: 9. CDR1 and CDR2 (germline): MDHEN, SYDVKM. The CDR3 is made up of 15 amino acids. The CDR3: CASSSTGVPPETQYF. The DNA of the CDR3 is TGTGCCAGCAGTTCAACAGGGGTTCCTCCAGAGACCCAGTACTTC.

Only one count was recorded for this clone. The rearrangement uses TRBV5-1 and TRBJ1-6, with unresolved D. The germline V gene has CDR1 SGHRS and CDR2 YFSETQ. The CDR3 consists of 16 residues. With 0 bases removed from V and 6 bases from J, the gap between germline ends came to 13 bases. The CDR3 reads CASSLEAGTINSPLHF. The CDR3 DNA reads TGCGCCAGCAGCTTGGAGGCAGGAACCATTAATTCACCCCTCCACTTT.

This chain joins TRBV4-1 and TRBJ2-2; 10 bases align to TRBD1. In germline, CDR1 is MGHRA, CDR2 YSYEKL. The trim removed 6 bases at V and 5 bases at J, leaving 15 bases unmatched. This CDR3 has 18 amino acids. The CDR3: CASSHNIRRTGGTGELFF. The DNA of the CDR3 is TGCGCCAGCAGTCACAATATTCGTCGGACAGGGGGGACCGGGGAGCTGTTTTTT.

The chain recombines TRBV6-5 with TRBJ2-1; perhaps TRBD1 as D (5 bases). The CDR3 sequence is 14 residues long. V was clipped by 7 bases and J by 4 bases, with 14 bases between them. The V gene's germline CDR1 is MNHEY and CDR2 SVGAGI. The CDR3, as DNA: TGTGCCAGCAAGAGGACATTTTCTTACAATGAGCAGTTCTTC. Translating it yields CASKRTFSYNEQFF.

V and J are TRBV9 and TRBJ1-2; no definite D call. The CDR3 covers 14 residues. Deletions cut 0 bases from V and 6 bases from J, with 12 bases between. Germline loops: CDR1 SGDLS, CDR2 YYNGEE. The CDR3, as DNA: TGTGCCAGCAGCGTAGCTCCGGGTTTGAATGGCTACACCTTC. The encoded protein is CASSVAPGLNGYTF.

The gene calls are TRBV4-1 and TRBJ1-3; weak D call: TRBD1 (5 bases). CDR3 size: 16 residues. The germline gives CDR1 MGHRA, CDR2 YSYEKL. The V end lost 4 bases, the J end lost 4 bases, and 17 bases lay between the germline ends. CDR3 sequence: CASSLGGYQRGNTIYF. The CDR3 DNA reads TGCGCCAGCAGCCTCGGGGGGTATCAGAGGGGAAACACCATATATTTT.

This clone was counted once. This chain connects TRBV10-3 to TRBJ2-2; 7 nucleotides agree with TRBD1. Trimming removed 3 bases from V and 2 bases from J; junction bases left unmatched: 6. Germline V gene data show CDR1 as ENHRY and CDR2 as SYGVKD. The length of the CDR3 is 16 residues. DNA for the CDR3: TGTGCCATCAGTGATTTAAGGACAGGAAACACCGGGGAGCTGTTTTTT. Translation gives CAISDLRTGNTGELFF.

The CDR3 bases are TGCGCCAGCAGCCAGGACAGGGGGGGCACTGAAGCTTTCTTT. This codes for CASSQDRGGTEAFF. The J gene is TRBJ1-1, the V gene TRBV5-1; TRBD1 matches at 10 bases. J was trimmed by 4 bases and V by 4 bases; bases with no gene match: 4. The CDR3 contains 14 residues. The germline V gene has CDR1 SGHRS and CDR2 YFSETQ.